Reported below is one T cell receptor (beta chain). Its antigen remains unknown. Sequencing used immunoSEQ version 4 in survey mode. Clones were sequenced by immunoSEQ multiplex PCR, and TCRdb holds only the in-frame ones, with some missing. Of roughly 20,000 clones in the sample, about 84% were seen once. The record originates from a study of persistence of HIV-infected CD4 T cells. General study points: Degenerate expanded CDR3beta sequences were enriched among CMV- and Gag-responding cells.

The CDR3 contains 16 residues. Germline V lookup: CDR1 SQVTM, CDR2 ANQGSEA. Trimming removed 4 bases from V and 5 bases from J; junction bases left unmatched: 13. Stimulation used around 10 ug/mL lysate from CMV-infected fibroblasts. Responding CD4+ T cells were sorted by upregulation of both CD40 ligand and CD69. Donors had undetectable plasma HIV-1 RNA, under 50 copies/mL, for 4+ years. The V gene is TRBV29-1, the J gene TRBJ2-5, with 10 bases matching TRBD1. The receptor was derived from an adult man with HIV who was CMV-seropositive. Here the sequenced sample was CD4+ T cells sorted from PBMCs after approximately 20-hour stimulation, taken from a patient who received antiretroviral therapy. The CDR3 spells CSVVSSPTGGFETQYF. The CDR3 nucleotides read TGCAGCGTTGTATCCTCGCCGACAGGGGGCTTTGAGACCCAGTACTTC.